The 30 T cell receptor beta chains reported below all come from one sample, sequenced in a study of CD8+ T cells in alopecia areata. cDNA reverse transcribed from extracted RNA served as the sequencing template. Profiling relied on immunoSEQ multiplex PCR, and the TCRdb table lists in-frame clones only, not all of them. The record shows a few thousand clones for this sample, with no singletons present. As to time point: mouse skin 6 weeks after grafting, around onset of hair loss. Sequencing was performed on skin, taken at week 6. These receptors were obtained from a C3H/HeJ mouse with alopecia areata. The MHC haplotype of this mouse line is H2-k.

This clone was counted only a few times. Each gene name is a mouse one. CDR3 sequence reads: CASGEPGLGGYEQYF. The DNA read from the CDR3 is TGTGCCAGCGGTGAGCCGGGACTGGGGGGCTAT. This chain connects TRBV13-2 to TRBJ2-7, with 12 bases identical to TRBD2. The read comes to an end 4 residues before the CDR3 does, leaving the germline J gene to fill in the end. V shed 2 bases and J 3 bases; nucleotides not matched to a gene: 3. Germline CDR1 NNHNN, CDR2 SYGAGS (reference sequence). CDR3 size: 15 residues.

This clone turned up a few times. Mouse germline and gene names are used. The read ends 4 residues shy of where the CDR3 ends; the end is completed using the germline J gene. The chain has TRBV13-3 and TRBJ2-5; 10 bases fit TRBD1. This CDR3 is built from 14 residues. CDR1 is NNHDY, CDR2 SYVADS, per germline. CDR3 DNA (partial): TGTGCCAGCAGTGTGACAGGGGGCGAGGAC. This translates into CASSVTGGED. The whole CDR3 protein is CASSVTGGEDTQYF.

Relative to its sample, this clone is medium-sized. Mouse gene names apply. Read coverage stops 4 residues before the CDR3 terminus; the germline J gene supplies the remainder. The chain carries TRBV14 and TRBJ2-1; a possible D gene is TRBD1 (7 bases). The CDR3 consists of 14 residues. Germline assignment: CDR1 SGHDT and CDR2 FRDEAV. The CDR3 bases that were read are TGTGCCAGCAGTTTGGGGGCAGGGGGATCT. Its translation: CASSLGAGGS. The entire CDR3 is CASSLGAGGSEQFF.

This clone was counted only a few times. Gene names are the mouse ones. Read data end 4 residues before the CDR3 end; the end is taken from the germline J gene. The J gene is TRBJ2-5, the V gene TRBV13-2, with TRBD1 identical over 7 bases. CDR3 length: 15 amino acids. Germline assignment: CDR1 NNHNN and CDR2 SYGAGS (reference sequence). The sequenced CDR3 bases are TGTGCCAGCGGTGCTCCAACAGGGGTTGGGGAC. Translated: CASGAPTGVGD. The whole CDR3 region reads CASGAPTGVGDTQYF.

This clone was counted many times. Gene names refer to mouse genes. The CDR3: CTCSAPGDNTYEQYF. CDR3 bases read: TGCACCTGCAGTGCCCCAGGGGACAATACCTAT. J is TRBJ2-7 and V is TRBV1; tentative D call: TRBD1 (6 bases). The read comes to an end 4 residues before the CDR3 does, leaving the germline J gene to fill in the end. The CDR3 length is 15 residues. Trimming left V 3 bases short and J 2 bases short, with 14 bases between. Germline V CDR1 and CDR2: NSQYPW, LRSPGD (reference sequence).

The sample holds many counts of this clone. Germline and genes here are mouse. The CDR3 sequence: CASRHANTEVFF. Partial CDR3 DNA: TGTGCCAGCAGACATGCAAACACA. J is TRBJ1-1 and V is TRBV13-1; D remains unclear. The read gets to within 4 residues of the CDR3 end, and the germline J gene fills in the rest. Germline V gives CDR1 NSHNY, CDR2 SYGAGN. There are 12 residues in the CDR3. Trimming cost V 5 bases and J 0 bases, with 5 bases left between them.

This clone was seen at least ten times. The genes are named according to mouse. The CDR3 goes on 4 residues after the read ends, and that part is filled in from the germline J gene. The rearrangement joins TRBV3 to TRBJ1-2; maybe TRBD1 (5 bases). The CDR3 is 14 residues long. Trimming shortened V by 2 bases and J by 3 bases, and 10 bases separated the two germline ends. Germline V gives CDR1 SNHLY, CDR2 FYNGKV (reference sequence). The CDR3 region is CASSLRRGDSDYTF. CDR3 DNA (partial): TGTGCCAGCAGCTTAAGGCGGGGGGACTCC.

On this clone: Mouse names are used for the genes. Coverage ceases 4 residues before the CDR3 finishes, and the germline J gene fills in the end. The chain combines TRBV13-2 with TRBJ1-1; 7 bases agree with TRBD1. This CDR3 comprises 13 residues. With V trimmed by 5 bases and J by 1 base, 2 bases remained unmatched. Germline V gives CDR1 NNHNN, CDR2 SYGAGS (reference sequence). The chain's CDR3 is CASGDRLNTEVFF. The CDR3 bases that were read are TGTGCCAGCGGGGACAGGCTAAACACA.

Ten or more counts support this clone. The listed genes are named as in mouse. The read finishes 4 residues shy of the CDR3 end, and the germline J gene is used to complete it. The chain links TRBV19 to TRBJ2-3; no reliable D call. This CDR3 spans 13 amino acids. V gave up 4 bases and J gave up 0 bases, with 6 bases separating them. Germline loops: CDR1 FNHDT, CDR2 SITEND (reference sequence). Partial CDR3 DNA: TGTGCCAGCAGTCCAGGTAGTGCAGAA. It encodes CASSPGSAE. The full-length CDR3 reads as CASSPGSAETLYF.

About this clone: The genes are named according to mouse. The missing CDR3 end, 4 residues past where the read stops, is filled in from the germline J gene. The chain links TRBV4 to TRBJ2-3; maybe TRBD1 (6 bases). Trimming cost V 4 bases and J 1 base, with 12 bases left between them. This CDR3 has 15 residues. Looked up from germline, CDR1 is LGHDT and CDR2 is YNNKQL (reference sequence). The CDR3 region is CASSFTGTGAETLYF. CDR3 DNA, as far as it was read: TGTGCCAGCAGCTTTACAGGGACGGGTGCAGAA.

The table lists this clone with a few counts. Gene labels here are mouse ones. From the germline J gene comes the end of the CDR3, since the read stops 4 residues before it. J is TRBJ1-2 and V is TRBV13-3; TRBD1 aligns across 7 bases. V lost 5 bases and J lost 2; bases outside the gene matches: 3. The germline CDR1 and CDR2 sequences are NNHDY and SYVADS. This CDR3 has 13 residues. The CDR3 protein is CASRQGRNSDYTF. CDR3 DNA (partial): TGTGCCAGCAGACAGGGGCGGAACTCC.

As for this clone: The genes and germline here are from mouse. Read coverage stops 4 residues before the CDR3 terminus; the germline J gene supplies the remainder. This rearrangement joins TRBV12-1 to TRBJ2-4, with D possibly TRBD2 on 6 matching bases. The germline gives CDR1 SGHSN, CDR2 HYEKVE. Between the trimmed V and J ends, which lost 2 bases and 1 base, there was a span of 6 bases. The CDR3 consists of 13 residues. The sequenced part of the CDR3 DNA is TGTGCCAGCTCTCGGGGGGGTCAAAAC. Translated, it gives CASSRGGQN. The entire CDR3 protein reads CASSRGGQNTLYF. The full variable domain, in which reference TRBV12-1 and TRBJ2-4 provide the parts outside the CDR3, is DSGVVQSPRHIIKEKGGRSVLTCIPISGHSNVVWYQQTLGKELKFLIQHYEKVERDKGFLPSRFSVQQFDDYHSEMNMSALELEDSAMYFCASSRGGQNTLYFGAGTRLSVL.

Comments on this clone: Germline and genes here are mouse. Read coverage stops 4 residues before the CDR3 terminus; the germline J gene supplies the remainder. The gene calls are TRBV5 and TRBJ2-4; 9 nucleotides match TRBD2. CDR3 size: 14 residues. Trimming took 4 bases from V and 1 from J; bases not matched to a gene: 0. Germline-derived CDR1 and CDR2 are LGHNA and YNLKQL (reference sequence). Here the CDR3 reads CASSRTGGQNTLYF. The CDR3 bases that were read are TGTGCCAGCAGCCGGACTGGGGGTCAAAAC.

This clone came up many times. Mouse names are used for the genes. Read coverage stops 4 residues before the CDR3 terminus; the germline J gene supplies the remainder. The chain links TRBV13-3 to TRBJ2-5, with 7 bases lining up with TRBD2. CDR1 is NNHDY and CDR2 is SYVADS in the germline V gene. V shed 1 base and J 0 bases; nucleotides not matched to a gene: 2. The CDR3 runs 15 residues. The CDR3 DNA, read in part, is TGTGCCAGCAGTGATTTGGGGGGTAACCAAGAC. Its protein is CASSDLGGNQD. The complete CDR3 sequence is CASSDLGGNQDTQYF.

About this clone: Gene names are mouse gene names. From the germline J gene comes the end of the CDR3, since the read stops 4 residues before it. V usage is TRBV13-2 and J usage is TRBJ2-1; 8 positions agree with TRBD2. Germline V gene data show CDR1 as NNHNN and CDR2 as SYGAGS (reference sequence). J gave up 0 bases and V 0 bases, and 2 bases lay outside the gene matches. The CDR3 has 16 residues. The CDR3 here is CASGDAGGPNYAEQFF. The sequenced part of the CDR3 DNA is TGTGCCAGCGGTGATGCTGGGGGGCCTAACTATGCT.

This clone qualifies as large. Mouse gene names apply. The CDR3 goes on 4 residues after the read ends, and that part is filled in from the germline J gene. The rearrangement links TRBV14 to TRBJ1-1, with 11 bases that match TRBD1. Unmatched junction bases numbered 3, after V lost 4 bases and J lost 4 bases. The length of the CDR3 is 14 residues. The V gene's germline CDR1 is SGHDT and CDR2 FRDEAV. The sequenced CDR3 bases are TGTGCCAGCAGTCCAGGGACAGGGGGCACA. This encodes CASSPGTGGT. The entire CDR3 reads CASSPGTGGTEVFF.

A note on this clone: Any gene name here is a mouse gene name. With the read ending 3 residues before the CDR3 end, the germline J gene is used to fill in that end. The rearrangement joins TRBV13-3 to TRBJ1-3, with 7 bases identical to TRBD1. Trimming took 4 bases from V and 0 from J; bases not matched to a gene: 4. The V gene's germline CDR1 is NNHDY and CDR2 SYVADS. The CDR3 consists of 15 residues. The CDR3 DNA, read in part, is TGTGCCAGCAGTCCGACAGGGAATTCTGGAAATACG. Translating gives CASSPTGNSGNT. The full CDR3 is CASSPTGNSGNTLYF.

There are a few counts of this clone. The genes are named according to mouse. The read ends 4 residues before the CDR3 terminus; that terminus is restored from the germline J gene. The genes are TRBV5 and TRBJ2-1, with 7 nucleotides matching TRBD1. CDR1 LGHNA and CDR2 YNLKQL come from the germline V gene (reference sequence). Germline trimming cut 2 bases from V and 4 bases from J; bases unmatched to any gene: 5. The CDR3 extends over 15 amino acids. The CDR3 spells CASSQKTGWYAEQFF. CDR3 DNA, as far as it was read: TGTGCCAGCAGCCAAAAGACAGGGTGGTATGCT.

Of note for this clone: Gene names and germline match the mouse. The part of the CDR3 DNA that was read is TGTGCCAGCAGCCCTCAGAGTTCGCCC. Translating gives CASSPQSSP. The complete CDR3 protein is CASSPQSSPLYF. The chain is built from TRBV15 and TRBJ1-6, with no clear D. The sequence runs out 3 residues before the end of the CDR3; the remainder is reconstructed from the germline J gene. TRBJ1-6 is labeled an ORF, and its function is uncertain. Germline assignment: CDR1 SGHND and CDR2 FRSKSL. The CDR3 runs to 12 residues. V lost 6 bases and J lost 9, with 9 bases in between.

This clone was picked up many times. Germline and genes here are mouse. The read finishes 3 residues shy of the CDR3 end, and the germline J gene is used to complete it. Other DNA sequences in this sample translate to the same CDR3. This chain connects TRBV19 to TRBJ1-6, with 7 nucleotides matching TRBD1. TRBJ1-6 is filed as an ORF, its function uncertain. V gave up 4 bases and J gave up 7 bases; unmatched junction bases: 5. CDR3 length: 14 amino acids. Germline V gene lookup returns CDR1 FNHDT and CDR2 SITEND (reference sequence). The CDR3 region is CASSSDRVNSPLYF. CDR3 DNA, as far as it was read: TGTGCCAGCAGTTCCGACAGGGTCAATTCGCCC.

This clone was found many times. Genes and germline are mouse. From the germline J gene comes the end of the CDR3, since the read stops 4 residues before it. V usage is TRBV19 and J usage is TRBJ2-7, with 11 nucleotides matching TRBD1. J was trimmed by 3 bases and V by 4 bases; bases with no gene match: 6. The germline CDR1 and CDR2 sequences are FNHDT and SITEND (reference sequence). CDR3 size: 15 residues. The CDR3 region is CASSPPGQGGYEQYF. The CDR3 bases that were read are TGTGCCAGCAGTCCCCCGGGACAGGGGGGCTAT.

This clone has a count of ten or more. Any gene name here is a mouse gene name. The CDR3: CASSVLGEDTQYF. The sequenced part of the CDR3 DNA is TGTGCTAGCAGCGTCCTGGGGGAAGAC. V is TRBV17 and J is TRBJ2-5, with 7 bases matching TRBD2. The read ends 4 residues before the CDR3 terminus; that terminus is restored from the germline J gene. Germline V gene sequence: CDR1 MNHDT, CDR2 YYDKIL. There are 13 residues in the CDR3.

With respect to this clone: Gene names and germline match the mouse. Sequencing ends 4 residues short of the CDR3 end; the germline J gene provides the rest. This chain connects TRBV19 to TRBJ1-4; 7 bases match TRBD1. Germline assignment: CDR1 FNHDT and CDR2 SITEND (reference sequence). The CDR3 totals 14 residues. J gave up 6 bases and V 4 bases, and 6 bases lay outside the gene matches. CDR3 DNA, as far as it was read: TGTGCCAGCAGTTCGGTTGACAGGGACGAA. It encodes CASSSVDRDE. The full CDR3 protein reads CASSSVDRDERLFF. The full variable domain, its missing parts supplied by reference TRBV19 and TRBJ1-4, is GGIITQTPKFLIGQEGQKLTLKCQQNFNHDTMYWYRQDSGKGLRLIYYSITENDLQKGDLSEGYDASREKKSSFSLTVTSAQKNEMAVFLCASSSVDRDERLFFGHGTKLSVL.

The sample holds a few counts of this clone. Gene names and germline refer to mouse. The CDR3 region is CAWSLRLGGYAEQFF. The DNA read from the CDR3 is TGTGCCTGGAGTCTGAGGCTGGGGGGATATGCT. This chain joins TRBV31 and TRBJ2-1, with 8 bases aligning to TRBD2. Read data end 4 residues before the CDR3 end; the end is taken from the germline J gene. The length of the CDR3 is 15 residues. V gave up 0 bases and J gave up 4 bases; unmatched junction bases: 5. Germline V CDR1 and CDR2: GKSSPN, SITVG. Filled out from reference TRBV31 and TRBJ2-1, the complete variable domain reads AQTIHQWPVAEIKAVGSPLSLGCTIKGKSSPNLYWYWQATGGTLQQLFYSITVGQVESVVQLNLSASRPKDDQFILSTEKLLLSHSGFYLCAWSLRLGGYAEQFFGPGTRLTVL.

This clone was detected many times. Mouse germline and gene names are used. The read gets to within 4 residues of the CDR3 end, and the germline J gene fills in the rest. V and J are TRBV1 and TRBJ2-4, with TRBD2 matching 11 bases. After removal of 1 base from V and 0 bases from J, the junction contained 6 bases not matched to a gene. The V gene's germline CDR1 is NSQYPW and CDR2 LRSPGD (reference sequence). The length of the CDR3 is 18 residues. The CDR3 bases that were read are TGCACCTGCAGTGCAGTCCGGGACTGGGGGACTAGTCAAAAC. Translated, it gives CTCSAVRDWGTSQN. The entire CDR3 protein is CTCSAVRDWGTSQNTLYF.

In this sample, this clone turned up a few times. All gene names here are mouse names. The CDR3 end lies 3 residues beyond the end of the read and is filled in from the germline J gene. The V call is TRBV13-3, the J call TRBJ1-6; 11 bases agree with TRBD1. TRBJ1-6 counts as an open reading frame of uncertain function. The V gene's germline CDR1 is NNHDY and CDR2 SYVADS. The CDR3 is 16 residues long. V trimming: 5 bases; J trimming: 4 bases; junction bases outside the gene matches: 5. The covered CDR3 bases are TGTGCCAGCAGCCTCGGGACAGGGGGTTATAATTCGCCC. This translates into CASSLGTGGYNSP. The whole CDR3 reads CASSLGTGGYNSPLYF.

This clone was seen more than once but under ten times. The listed genes are named as in mouse. The read is 4 residues too short to cover the CDR3 end, so that end is filled in from the germline J gene. The chain is built from TRBV13-2 and TRBJ2-4; D remains unclear. Deletions cut 7 bases from V and 0 bases from J, with 9 bases between. The CDR3 is 13 residues long. Germline CDR1 is NNHNN and CDR2 is SYGAGS (reference sequence). The covered CDR3 bases are TGTGCCAGCACGACATCTAGTCAAAAC. Its protein is CASTTSSQN. The CDR3 in full is CASTTSSQNTLYF.

This clone was seen ten or more times. Gene names follow the mouse nomenclature. Read data end 4 residues before the CDR3 end; the end is taken from the germline J gene. The chain employs TRBV1 and TRBJ1-1; D perhaps matches TRBD1 (5 bases). V lost 0 bases and J 4 bases, leaving 9 bases between the germline ends. Germline V gives CDR1 NSQYPW, CDR2 LRSPGD (reference sequence). There are 14 residues in the CDR3. The CDR3 sequence is CTCSAEGEPTEVFF. The covered CDR3 bases are TGCACCTGCAGTGCAGAGGGGGAACCCACA. Full variable domain (rest looked up from reference TRBV1 and TRBJ1-1): VTLLEQNPRWRLVPRGQAVNLRCILKNSQYPWMSWYQQDLQKQLQWLFTLRSPGDKEVKSLPGADYLATRVTDTELRLQVANMSQGRTLYCTCSAEGEPTEVFFGKGTRLTVV.

This clone was counted a few times. The listed genes are named as in mouse. The read ends 3 residues shy of where the CDR3 ends; the end is completed using the germline J gene. J is TRBJ1-6 and V is TRBV19; 7 nucleotides match TRBD1. TRBJ1-6 is flagged as an ORF with uncertain function. The CDR3 length is 14 residues. Trimming removed 5 bases from V and 6 bases from J; junction bases left unmatched: 5. Germline CDR1 is FNHDT and CDR2 is SITEND (reference sequence). The CDR3 loop reads CASRRDRSNSPLYF. The sequenced CDR3 bases are TGTGCCAGCAGGAGGGACAGATCTAATTCGCCC.

This clone was seen a few times. Genes and germline are mouse. With the read ending 4 residues before the CDR3 end, the germline J gene is used to fill in that end. V usage is TRBV1 and J usage is TRBJ2-7; D is undetermined. The germline V gene has CDR1 NSQYPW and CDR2 LRSPGD (reference sequence). The CDR3 sequence is 13 residues long. Deletions cut 0 bases from V and 0 bases from J, with 3 bases between. Here the CDR3 reads CTCSADSSYEQYF. The DNA read from the CDR3 is TGCACCTGCAGTGCAGACAGCTCCTAT.